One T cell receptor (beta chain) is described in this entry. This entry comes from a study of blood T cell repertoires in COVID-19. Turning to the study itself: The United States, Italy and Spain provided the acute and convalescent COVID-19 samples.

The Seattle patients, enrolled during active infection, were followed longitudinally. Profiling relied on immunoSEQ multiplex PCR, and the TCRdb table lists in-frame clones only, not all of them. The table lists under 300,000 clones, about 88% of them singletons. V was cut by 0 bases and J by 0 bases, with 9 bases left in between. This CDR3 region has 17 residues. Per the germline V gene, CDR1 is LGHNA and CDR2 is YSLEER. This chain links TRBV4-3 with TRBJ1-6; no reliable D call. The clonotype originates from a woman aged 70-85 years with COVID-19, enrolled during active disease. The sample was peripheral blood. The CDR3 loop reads CASSQDLWSSYNSPLHF. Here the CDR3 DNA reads TGCGCCAGCAGCCAAGACTTGTGGAGCTCCTATAATTCACCCCTCCACTTT.